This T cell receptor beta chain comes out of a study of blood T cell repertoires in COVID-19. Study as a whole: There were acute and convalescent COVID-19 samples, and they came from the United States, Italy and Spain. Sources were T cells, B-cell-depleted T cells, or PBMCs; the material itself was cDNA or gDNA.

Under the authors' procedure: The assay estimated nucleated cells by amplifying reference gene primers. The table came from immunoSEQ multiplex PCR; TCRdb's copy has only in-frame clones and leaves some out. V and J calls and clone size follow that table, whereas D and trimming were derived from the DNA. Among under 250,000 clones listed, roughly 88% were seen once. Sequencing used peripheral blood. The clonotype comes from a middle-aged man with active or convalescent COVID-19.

CDR3 sequence (DNA): TGCGCCAGCAGCGCGGGATTGGACACCGGGGAGCTGTTTTTT. It yields the protein CASSAGLDTGELFF. V and J are TRBV4-3 and TRBJ2-2, with a weak D call TRBD2 (6 bases). Germline CDR1 reads LGHNA; CDR2 reads YSLEER. V lost 5 bases, J lost 3 bases, and 10 bases lay in between. The length of the CDR3 is 14 residues.